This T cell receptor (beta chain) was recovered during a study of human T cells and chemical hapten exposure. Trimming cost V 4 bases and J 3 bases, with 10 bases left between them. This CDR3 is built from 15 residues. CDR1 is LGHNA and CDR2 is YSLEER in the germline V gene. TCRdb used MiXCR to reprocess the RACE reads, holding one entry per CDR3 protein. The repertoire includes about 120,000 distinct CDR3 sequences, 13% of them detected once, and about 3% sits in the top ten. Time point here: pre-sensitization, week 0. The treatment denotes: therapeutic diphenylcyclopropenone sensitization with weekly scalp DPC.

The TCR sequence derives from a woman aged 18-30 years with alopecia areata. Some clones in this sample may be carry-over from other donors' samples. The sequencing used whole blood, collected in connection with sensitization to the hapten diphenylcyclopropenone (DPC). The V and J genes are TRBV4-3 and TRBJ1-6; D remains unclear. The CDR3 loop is CASSLTGFYNSPLHF. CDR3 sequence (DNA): TGCGCCAGCAGCCTAACTGGGTTCTATAATTCACCCCTCCACTTT.